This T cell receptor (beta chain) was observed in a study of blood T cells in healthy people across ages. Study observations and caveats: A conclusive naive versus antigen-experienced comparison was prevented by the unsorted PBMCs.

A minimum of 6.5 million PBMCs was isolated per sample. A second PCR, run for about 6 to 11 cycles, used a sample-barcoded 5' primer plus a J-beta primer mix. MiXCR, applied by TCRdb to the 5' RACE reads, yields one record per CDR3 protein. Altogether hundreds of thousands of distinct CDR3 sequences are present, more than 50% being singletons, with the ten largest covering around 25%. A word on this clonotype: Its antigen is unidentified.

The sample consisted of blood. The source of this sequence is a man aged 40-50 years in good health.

CDR3 bases: TGTGCCATCAGCGCGGGACAGTCTAGCACAGATACGCAGTATTTT. This sequence encodes CAISAGQSSTDTQYF. The V call is TRBV10-3, the J call TRBJ2-3, with a weak D call TRBD1 (7 bases). The ends were cut back, 6 bases at V and 0 bases at J, with 13 bases in the middle. The CDR3 is 15 residues long. Germline values: CDR1 ENHRY, CDR2 SYGVKD.